The 32 T cell receptor beta chains below come from one sample, sequenced in a study of shared clonotypes between healthy human individuals. Cells designated naive CD8 were CD45RO-negative and were positively selected for CCR7, with terminally differentiated effector memory CD45RA+ cells excluded. The protocol was immunoSEQ multiplex PCR, while the TCRdb copy is restricted to in-frame clones and leaves out a portion. This table has more than 2 million clones, about 95% appearing once. The sample comprised naive CD8+ T cells sorted from blood. All receptors come from a man aged 18 to 30 in good health.

The chain combines TRBV5-6 with TRBJ1-1, with a weak D call TRBD1 (5 bases). Germline V gives CDR1 SGHDT, CDR2 YYEEEE. V lost 3 bases and J lost 0, with 12 bases in between. The CDR3 spans 15 residues. CDR3 in amino acids: CASSSVQDLNTEAFF. In nucleotides, the CDR3 is TGTGCCAGCAGCTCGGTACAGGACCTGAACACTGAAGCTTTCTTT.

Worth noting for this clone: One junction end does not reproduce the germline sequence, and a read error may be involved. V usage is TRBV5-1 and J usage is TRBJ2-5, with D possibly matching TRBD1 (6 bases). The CDR3 runs 15 residues. Germline assignment: CDR1 SGHRS and CDR2 YFSETQ. CDR3 sequence reads: CASSQASRGPEAQYF. The CDR3 DNA reads as TGCGCCAGCAGCCAGGCGAGCAGGGGCCCAGAGGCCCAGTACTTC.

The J gene is TRBJ2-7, the V gene TRBV28; a weak D match, TRBD1 (6 bases). Trimming shortened V by 4 bases and J by 6 bases, and 10 bases separated the two germline ends. Germline V gene lookup returns CDR1 MDHEN and CDR2 SYDVKM. The CDR3 length is 12 residues. The CDR3 protein is CASSSGTSEQYF. In nucleotides, the CDR3 is TGTGCCAGCAGTTCCGGGACATCCGAGCAGTACTTC.

The chain has TRBV4-1 and TRBJ1-3; D call uncertain. The CDR3 has 17 residues. The V gene lost 1 base and the J gene lost 0 bases, with 13 bases spanning the gap. Germline V CDR1 and CDR2: MGHRA, YSYEKL. CDR3 loop: CASSQVSGRFSGNTIYF. The CDR3, as DNA: TGCGCCAGCAGCCAAGTGTCCGGGAGGTTCTCTGGAAACACCATATATTTT.

The chain uses TRBV27 and TRBJ2-1; a possible D gene is TRBD2 (6 bases). The CDR3 has 15 amino acids. CDR1 and CDR2 (germline): MNHEY, SMNVEV (reference sequence). Trimming stripped 4 bases from V and 2 bases from J, with 12 bases between. The CDR3 loop is CASSSLPGAYNEQFF. CDR3 bases: TGTGCCAGCAGTTCCCTGCCGGGGGCCTACAATGAGCAGTTCTTC.

With regard to this clone: Other nucleotide sequences in the sample specify the same CDR3. The chain has TRBV4-3 and TRBJ2-7; the D gene is possibly TRBD2 (5 bases). CDR1 is LGHNA, CDR2 YSLEER, per germline. V dropped 3 bases and J dropped 2 bases, with 11 bases sitting between them. The CDR3 consists of 14 residues. CDR3 sequence (DNA): TGCGCCAGCAGCCATGACTCGGGAACCTACGAGCAGTACTTC. It codes for CASSHDSGTYEQYF.

CDR3 region: CASSPLIGGGELFF. The CDR3 DNA sequence: TGTGCCAGCAGTCCTTTAATCGGGGGCGGGGAGCTGTTTTTT. V gene TRBV27 combines with J gene TRBJ2-2, with D possibly being TRBD2 (6 bases). The CDR3 contains 14 residues. Trimming took off 5 bases at V and 7 bases at J, with 14 bases between the two ends. Germline V CDR1 and CDR2: MNHEY, SMNVEV (reference sequence).

This chain uses TRBV10-1 with TRBJ1-1, with D possibly being TRBD1 (5 bases). Trimming took 4 bases from V and 3 from J, leaving 12 bases between them. There are 14 residues in the CDR3. CDR1 and CDR2 (germline): WNHNN, SYGVQD (reference sequence). CDR3 nucleotide sequence: TGCGCCAGCAGTGTAAAGGGAGGGGACACTGAAGCTTTCTTT. Protein sequence: CASSVKGGDTEAFF.

In the case of this clone: The identical CDR3 is also encoded by other nucleotide sequences in the sample. This chain joins TRBV27 and TRBJ2-7; no clear D gene. Trimming stripped 0 bases from V and 3 bases from J, with 6 bases between. CDR1 and CDR2 (germline): MNHEY, SMNVEV (reference sequence). This CDR3 has 13 amino acids. The CDR3 region has the DNA TGTGCCAGCAGTTTATCGTCAGTCTACGAGCAGTACTTC. As protein: CASSLSSVYEQYF.

The V gene is TRBV6-5, the J gene TRBJ1-2; D call uncertain. Germline V CDR1 and CDR2: MNHEY, SVGAGI. V lost 6 bases to trimming and J lost 0 bases, with 14 bases between them. The CDR3 is 15 residues long. The CDR3 DNA reads as TGTGCCAGCAGCCACCGCCCCGTTACTAACTATGGCTACACCTTC. Its translation is CASSHRPVTNYGYTF.

This rearrangement joins TRBV15 to TRBJ1-1, with D perhaps TRBD1 (5 bases). Trimming shortened V by 0 bases and J by 1 base, and 15 bases separated the two germline ends. CDR1 is LNHNV, CDR2 YYDKDF, per germline (reference sequence). The CDR3 spans 17 residues. CDR3 nucleotides: TGTGCCACCAGCAGAGATTCGGGGGGAGAGACGAACACTGAAGCTTTCTTT. It translates to CATSRDSGGETNTEAFF.

The gene calls are TRBV4-3 and TRBJ2-7; D is unresolved. This CDR3 has 14 residues. Germline CDR1 reads LGHNA; CDR2 reads YSLEER. The ends were cut back, 1 base at V and 0 bases at J, with 7 bases in the middle. The chain's CDR3 is CASSQGVNSYEQYF. The CDR3 DNA reads TGCGCCAGCAGCCAAGGCGTCAACTCCTACGAGCAGTACTTC.

J is TRBJ2-1 and V is TRBV5-1; D gene uncertain. The CDR3 is 14 residues long. V lost 4 bases and J 5 bases, leaving 13 bases between the germline ends. The germline gives CDR1 SGHRS, CDR2 YFSETQ. In DNA form, the CDR3 reads TGCGCCAGCAGCCCGGAGATGTTCGACAATGAGCAGTTCTTC. It specifies CASSPEMFDNEQFF.

V gene TRBV27 combines with J gene TRBJ1-2; 10 nucleotides agree with TRBD1. Losses at the gene ends were 5 bases for V and 8 bases for J; bases not matched to a gene: 8. The CDR3 has 14 amino acids. The germline gives CDR1 MNHEY, CDR2 SMNVEV (reference sequence). CDR3 loop: CASSPGTGASGYTF. For the CDR3, the DNA is TGTGCCAGCAGTCCCGGGACAGGGGCCTCGGGCTACACCTTC.

The J gene is TRBJ1-2, the V gene TRBV7-9; 8 bases are shared with TRBD1. Trimming at V came to 3 bases and at J to 1 base, leaving 10 bases not matched to a gene. Germline CDR1 is SEHNR and CDR2 is FQNEAQ (reference sequence). CDR3 length: 17 amino acids. The CDR3 nucleotides are TGTGCCAGCAGCTTGACAGGGGCCGGACCTTTTAACTATGGCTACACCTTC. This encodes CASSLTGAGPFNYGYTF.

The rearrangement uses TRBV5-8 and TRBJ1-2, with unresolved D. In germline, CDR1 is SGHTS, CDR2 YDEGEE. This CDR3 is built from 13 residues. V dropped 0 bases and J dropped 1 base, with 4 bases sitting between them. CDR3 sequence reads: CASSLGFNYGYTF. For the CDR3, the DNA is TGTGCCAGCAGCTTGGGATTTAACTATGGCTACACCTTC.

The chain uses TRBV19 and TRBJ2-7; 7 bases map to TRBD1. The CDR3 has 13 amino acids. The germline V gene encodes CDR1 LNHDA and CDR2 SQIVND (reference sequence). Unmatched junction bases numbered 3, after V lost 4 bases and J lost 3 bases. Here the CDR3 DNA reads TGTGCCAGTAGTACGCAGGGGGACTACGAGCAGTACTTC. Amino acid sequence: CASSTQGDYEQYF.

The V call is TRBV27, the J call TRBJ2-1, with D tentatively TRBD1 or TRBD2 (6 bases each). This CDR3 has 15 amino acids. V lost 5 bases to trimming and J lost 4 bases, with 15 bases between them. Germline V gene data show CDR1 as MNHEY and CDR2 as SMNVEV (reference sequence). CDR3 sequence reads: CASSIRGPLYNEQFF. The CDR3 DNA reads TGTGCCAGCAGTATCCGGGGGCCACTATACAATGAGCAGTTCTTC.

The V gene is TRBV5-4, the J gene TRBJ1-4; D uncertain. CDR3 length equals 12 residues. V was pared by 2 bases and J by 11 bases, with 10 bases between. Germline values: CDR1 SGHNT, CDR2 YYREEE (reference sequence). The CDR3 spells CASSFQLEKLFF. The CDR3 DNA reads TGTGCCAGCAGCTTCCAATTGGAGAAACTGTTTTTT.

This chain joins TRBV5-1 and TRBJ2-2; the match to TRBD2 covers 11 bases. The J segment lost 0 bases and the V segment lost 2 bases, leaving 6 bases of the junction unmatched. The CDR3 contains 18 residues. Germline V lookup: CDR1 SGHRS, CDR2 YFSETQ. The CDR3 region is CASSFKLAGVTNTGELFF. CDR3 nucleotides: TGCGCCAGCAGCTTTAAACTAGCGGGGGTTACGAACACCGGGGAGCTGTTTTTT.

This clone was observed once. The rearrangement joins TRBV11-2 to TRBJ2-7, with a tentative D call TRBD2 (5 bases). V lost 7 bases, J lost 0 bases, and 13 bases lay in between. The germline CDR1 and CDR2 sequences are SGHAT and FQNNGV. The CDR3 covers 14 residues. The CDR3 DNA is TGTGCCAGCACAAAACAGCGGAGCTCCTACGAGCAGTACTTC. This gives the protein CASTKQRSSYEQYF.

The V and J genes are TRBV27 and TRBJ1-4, with a weak D call TRBD1 (5 bases). The CDR3 extends over 15 amino acids. Germline assignment: CDR1 MNHEY and CDR2 SMNVEV (reference sequence). The V gene lost 8 bases and the J gene lost 2 bases, with 15 bases spanning the gap. The CDR3 reads CASRDGTETNEKLFF. In DNA form, the CDR3 reads TGTGCCAGCCGAGACGGGACGGAGACTAATGAAAAACTGTTTTTT.

V and J are TRBV7-6 and TRBJ2-1; 11 bases map to TRBD2. With V trimmed by 5 bases and J by 8 bases, 2 bases remained unmatched. Looked up from germline, CDR1 is SGHVS and CDR2 is FNYEAQ. CDR3 size: 13 residues. In DNA form, the CDR3 reads TGTGCCAGCAGCCCTAGCGGGAGGCATGAGCAGTTCTTC. Amino acid sequence: CASSPSGRHEQFF.

The chain joins TRBV9 to TRBJ2-7; D is unresolved. CDR1 and CDR2 from the germline V gene are SGDLS and YYNGEE. Trimming left V 3 bases short and J 2 bases short, with 15 bases between. The CDR3 spans 15 residues. The DNA of the CDR3 is TGTGCCAGCAGCGCAACGCTAGAACAAACCTACGAGCAGTACTTC. Its protein is CASSATLEQTYEQYF. Full variable domain (rest looked up from reference TRBV9 and TRBJ2-7): DSGVTQTPKHLITATGQRVTLRCSPRSGDLSVYWYQQSLDQGLQFLIQYYNGEERAKGNILERFSAQQFPDLHSELNLSSLELGDSALYFCASSATLEQTYEQYFGPGTRLTVT.

This clone has a single count. The CDR3 sequence: CAAGGRTGLEQYF. The CDR3 bases are TGTGCCGCCGGGGGACGGACGGGTCTCGAGCAGTACTTC. J is TRBJ2-7 and V is TRBV10-3; perhaps TRBD2 as D (6 bases). The CDR3 spans 13 residues. Trimming shortened V by 11 bases and J by 6 bases, and 20 bases separated the two germline ends. Looked up from germline, CDR1 is ENHRY and CDR2 is SYGVKD.

V and J are TRBV19 and TRBJ2-3; 9 positions match TRBD2. Germline-derived CDR1 and CDR2 are LNHDA and SQIVND (reference sequence). This CDR3 is 15 amino acids long. V dropped 6 bases and J dropped 0; count of bases not matched to a gene: 4. CDR3: CASSRTSASTDTQYF. The CDR3 region has the DNA TGTGCCAGTAGCCGGACTAGCGCGAGCACAGATACGCAGTATTTT. Together with reference TRBV19 and TRBJ2-3, the CDR3 gives the full variable domain: DGGITQSPKYLFRKEGQNVTLSCEQNLNHDAMYWYRQDPGQGLRLIYYSQIVNDFQKGDIAEGYSVSREKKESFPLTVTSAQKNPTAFYLCASSRTSASTDTQYFGPGTRLTVL.

This clone was counted a single time. The CDR3 loop is CASSRMTGGPNEQFF. Written as DNA, the CDR3 is TGTGCCAGCAGCCGTATGACGGGAGGGCCGAATGAGCAGTTCTTC. The rearrangement joins TRBV14 to TRBJ2-1; 8 nucleotides align to TRBD2. The length of the CDR3 is 15 residues. V gave up 4 bases and J gave up 7 bases; unmatched junction bases: 9. Germline loops: CDR1 SGHDN, CDR2 FVKESK.

This chain links TRBV4-2 with TRBJ2-5; perhaps TRBD2 as D (7 bases). The CDR3 consists of 16 residues. Trimming cost V 0 bases and J 4 bases, with 15 bases left between them. Germline V gives CDR1 LGHNA, CDR2 YNFKEQ. The CDR3 sequence: CASSQEHGGLTETQYF. CDR3 DNA sequence: TGTGCCAGCAGCCAAGAACACGGGGGGCTAACAGAGACCCAGTACTTC.

This chain links TRBV10-3 with TRBJ2-5; D not resolved. The CDR3 has 13 residues. The V and J ends lost 3 bases and 1 base respectively, with 6 bases between them. Germline CDR1 ENHRY, CDR2 SYGVKD. CDR3 in amino acids: CAISESIQETQYF. CDR3 bases: TGTGCCATCAGTGAAAGCATCCAAGAGACCCAGTACTTC.

This chain links TRBV10-1 with TRBJ2-5; unclear D gene. CDR3 size: 13 residues. V lost 2 bases to trimming and J lost 5 bases, with 9 bases between them. CDR1 is WNHNN, CDR2 SYGVQD, per germline (reference sequence). CDR3 coding DNA: TGCGCCAGCAGTGAGGGAGAGTCGGAGACCCAGTACTTC. Amino acids: CASSEGESETQYF.

The rearrangement uses TRBV2 and TRBJ2-7; either TRBD1 or TRBD2 may fit D (6 bases each). Germline CDR1 reads SNHLY; CDR2 reads FYNNEI. The CDR3 runs to 11 residues. V shed 10 bases and J shed 3 bases, with 10 bases lying between them. In nucleotides, the CDR3 is TGTGCCACCGGGGGCGGCTACGAGCAGTACTTC. This encodes CATGGGYEQYF.

The V and J genes are TRBV7-9 and TRBJ2-7; no firm D call. Germline V gene sequence: CDR1 SEHNR, CDR2 FQNEAQ (reference sequence). The CDR3 runs to 14 residues. Trimming took off 9 bases at V and 1 base at J, with 16 bases between the two ends. CDR3 DNA: TGTGCCAGTGCCTCCGACGGGTTATCCTACGAGCAGTACTTC. Residues: CASASDGLSYEQYF.